These 25 T cell receptor beta chains came from one sample sequenced in a study of cytomegalovirus exposure and HLA in healthy donors. The PCR was carried out with 60 Vbeta primers and 13 Jbeta primers. TCRdb's copy holds only in-frame clones and misses some; the assay was immunoSEQ multiplex PCR. The sample yields fewer than 200,000 clones, 60% to 80% seen once. The sequenced sample was PBMCs. Every receptor here comes from a middle-aged man in good health and CMV-seropositive.

The chain carries TRBV30 and TRBJ2-3; tentatively, D is TRBD1 (6 bases). The germline gives CDR1 GTSNPN, CDR2 SVGIG (reference sequence). The CDR3 has 17 residues. V was cut by 5 bases and J by 0 bases, with 21 bases left in between. The CDR3 spells CAWGVSRGGPSTDTQYF. The CDR3 nucleotides read TGTGCCTGGGGAGTATCCAGGGGCGGGCCTAGCACAGATACGCAGTATTTT.

This chain joins TRBV6-1 and TRBJ1-1; 9 bases map to TRBD1. V shed 6 bases, J shed 3 bases, and the junction held 5 bases outside the gene matches. This CDR3 has 14 residues. CDR1 and CDR2 from the germline V gene are MNHNS and SASEGT. As DNA, the CDR3 is TGTGCCAGCAGCTACAGGGGGCTTCACACTGAAGCTTTCTTT. Its translation: CASSYRGLHTEAFF.

The chain combines TRBV6-6 with TRBJ2-5; TRBD1 agrees at 7 bases. The DNA end lines up better with TRBJ2-7; the J call may be wrong. Germline assignment: CDR1 MNHNY and CDR2 SVGAGI (reference sequence). The CDR3 runs 11 residues. The DNA for the CDR3 is TGTGCCAGCAGCGGGACAGCCGAGCAGTACTTC. This translates into CASSGTAEQYF.

The chain recombines TRBV5-1 with TRBJ2-4; TRBD2 matches 8 bases. Trimming at V came to 3 bases and at J to 0 bases, leaving 11 bases not matched to a gene. This CDR3 is built from 18 residues. Per the germline V gene, CDR1 is SGHRS and CDR2 is YFSETQ. The CDR3 DNA reads TGCGCCAGCAGCTCAGGTACTAGCGGACAGCTAGCCAAAAACATTCAGTACTTC. It encodes CASSSGTSGQLAKNIQYF.

The genes are TRBV7-9 and TRBJ2-2, with TRBD1 identical over 8 bases. CDR1 and CDR2 (germline): SEHNR, FQNEAQ (reference sequence). The length of the CDR3 is 12 residues. V lost 11 bases to trimming and J lost 6 bases; unmatched junction nucleotides: 5. For the CDR3, the DNA is TGTGCCGGAGACAGGGGTTCCGGGGAGCTGTTTTTT. It is translated as CAGDRGSGELFF.

This chain uses TRBV7-8 with TRBJ1-1; D might be TRBD1 (6 bases). The CDR3 runs 17 residues. CDR1 and CDR2 (germline): SGHVS, FQNEAQ. Trimming removed 3 bases at V and 0 bases at J, with 17 bases between. The CDR3 region has the DNA TGTGCCAGCAGCTTGACCGGGGGGCCAGACATGAACACTGAAGCTTTCTTT. It codes for CASSLTGGPDMNTEAFF.

The rearrangement uses TRBV13 and TRBJ1-1, with D possibly being TRBD1 (5 bases). The V end lost 0 bases, the J end lost 1 base, and 6 bases lay between the germline ends. This CDR3 is 14 amino acids long. CDR1 and CDR2 from the germline V gene are PRHDT and FYEKMQ (reference sequence). The CDR3 region is CASSLGQGNTEAFF. CDR3 DNA: TGTGCCAGCAGCTTAGGTCAGGGGAACACTGAAGCTTTCTTT.

In the case of this clone: This specimen includes other DNA sequences encoding the same CDR3. The chain combines TRBV5-1 with TRBJ2-5; 8 bases match TRBD1. J lost 5 bases, V lost 0 bases, and 3 bases had no gene match. The germline V gene encodes CDR1 SGHRS and CDR2 YFSETQ. There are 14 residues in the CDR3. The CDR3 nucleotides read TGCGCCAGCAGCTTGGCAGGGGGCCGGGAGACCCAGTACTTC. It is translated as CASSLAGGRETQYF.

The chain couples TRBV18 to TRBJ1-2; TRBD1 is a possible D gene (5 bases). Trimming removed 1 base from V and 1 base from J, with 10 bases in between. The CDR3 loop spans 15 amino acids. Germline loops: CDR1 KGHSH, CDR2 LQKENI. The CDR3 DNA reads as TGTGCCAGCTCACCACTCTCGGGGGATAACTATGGCTACACCTTC. Translating it yields CASSPLSGDNYGYTF.

The chain carries TRBV5-4 and TRBJ2-7, with TRBD1 matching 8 bases. J was trimmed by 7 bases and V by 4 bases; bases with no gene match: 10. Germline CDR1 SGHNT, CDR2 YYREEE (reference sequence). The CDR3 sequence is 14 residues long. In DNA, the CDR3 is TGTGCCAGCAGCCTCCAGGGGGCGAAGTGGGAGCAGTACTTC. Translation: CASSLQGAKWEQYF. Full variable domain (remainder filled in from reference TRBV5-4 and TRBJ2-7): ETGVTQSPTHLIKTRGQQVTLRCSSQSGHNTVSWYQQALGQGPQFIFQYYREEENGRGNFPPRFSGLQFPNYSSELNVNALELDDSALYLCASSLQGAKWEQYFGPGTRLTVT.

V usage is TRBV5-1 and J usage is TRBJ2-6; the D gene is possibly TRBD1 (6 bases). Germline CDR1 SGHRS, CDR2 YFSETQ. The CDR3 sequence is 15 residues long. Trimming removed 5 bases at V and 4 bases at J, with 13 bases between. The CDR3 DNA sequence: TGCGCCAGCAGTCCAACAGGGACCGGGGCCAACGTCCTGACTTTC. Its translation: CASSPTGTGANVLTF. Drawing the rest from reference TRBV5-1 and TRBJ2-6, the complete variable domain is KAGVTQTPRYLIKTRGQQVTLSCSPISGHRSVSWYQQTPGQGLQFLFEYFSETQRNKGNFPGRFSGRQFSNSRSEMNVSTLELGDSALYLCASSPTGTGANVLTFGAGSRLTVL.

The chain combines TRBV29-1 with TRBJ1-2; TRBD1 aligns across 8 bases. Germline CDR1 and CDR2: SQVTM and ANQGSEA. V dropped 7 bases and J dropped 8; count of bases not matched to a gene: 18. This CDR3 has 15 amino acids. CDR3 sequence reads: CSAASGQGLTRGYTF. CDR3 nucleotide sequence: TGCAGCGCCGCGAGCGGACAGGGACTAACTAGGGGCTACACCTTC.

CDR3 in DNA: TGTGCCAGCAGTGAGGGACAGGGAACCTATGGCTACACCTTC. Translating gives CASSEGQGTYGYTF. V usage is TRBV6-6 and J usage is TRBJ1-2; 9 bases agree with TRBD1. V was clipped by 5 bases and J by 4 bases; unmatched bases: 5. The V gene's germline CDR1 is MNHNY and CDR2 SVGAGI (reference sequence). This CDR3 is built from 14 residues.

This clone turned up a few times. The genes are TRBV5-1 and TRBJ1-4, with D uncertain. Between the trimmed V and J ends, which lost 2 bases and 4 bases, there was a span of 12 bases. CDR3 size: 15 residues. CDR1 is SGHRS and CDR2 is YFSETQ in the germline V gene. CDR3 bases: TGCGCCAGCAGCTTCTCCGGGGTCGTTAATGAAAAACTGTTTTTT. Encoded protein: CASSFSGVVNEKLFF. The full variable domain, rest sourced from reference TRBV5-1 and TRBJ1-4, is KAGVTQTPRYLIKTRGQQVTLSCSPISGHRSVSWYQQTPGQGLQFLFEYFSETQRNKGNFPGRFSGRQFSNSRSEMNVSTLELGDSALYLCASSFSGVVNEKLFFGSGTQLSVL.

The CDR3 DNA reads as TGTGCCAGTAGTCTCCTGGGGACAGGGGGCAATTCACCCCTCCACTTT. Its protein is CASSLLGTGGNSPLHF. The chain employs TRBV19 and TRBJ1-6, with 12 bases that match TRBD1. Trimming cost V 5 bases and J 7 bases; bases outside gene matches: 6. Per the germline V gene, CDR1 is LNHDA and CDR2 is SQIVND (reference sequence). The CDR3 is made up of 16 amino acids.

This clone was seen a handful of times. The V call is TRBV29-1, the J call TRBJ2-1, with 7 nucleotides matching TRBD1. V dropped 4 bases and J dropped 0; count of bases not matched to a gene: 3. There are 14 residues in the CDR3. Germline-derived CDR1 and CDR2 are SQVTM and ANQGSEA. The DNA of the CDR3 is TGCAGCGTTGGGGGGACAGCCTCCTACAATGAGCAGTTCTTC. Amino acid sequence: CSVGGTASYNEQFF.

This sequence joins TRBV5-1 and TRBJ2-7; 7 bases fit TRBD1. Trimming cost V 6 bases and J 1 base; bases outside gene matches: 7. Germline-derived CDR1 and CDR2 are SGHRS and YFSETQ. The CDR3 is 14 residues long. CDR3: CASTLTGDSYEQYF. CDR3 DNA: TGCGCCAGCACCCTTACAGGGGATTCCTACGAGCAGTACTTC.

Details on this clone: The sample carries other DNA sequences with the same CDR3. This rearrangement joins TRBV27 to TRBJ1-1, with 8 bases identical to TRBD1. V was pared by 6 bases and J by 1 base, with 4 bases of the junction left unmatched. Germline CDR1 MNHEY, CDR2 SMNVEV (reference sequence). The CDR3 sequence is 14 residues long. Here the CDR3 reads CASRPTGANTEAFF. CDR3 sequence (DNA): TGTGCCAGCAGGCCGACAGGGGCGAACACTGAAGCTTTCTTT.

V gene TRBV6-5 combines with J gene TRBJ1-2, with 9 bases that match TRBD1. Losses at the gene ends were 1 base for V and 4 bases for J; bases not matched to a gene: 4. Germline V gene sequence: CDR1 MNHEY, CDR2 SVGAGI. The CDR3 loop spans 15 amino acids. This CDR3 reads CASSYLQGASYGYTF. The CDR3 DNA follows: TGTGCCAGCAGTTACTTACAGGGGGCGAGCTATGGCTACACCTTC.

This clone was seen more than once but under ten times. The chain links TRBV5-6 to TRBJ2-1, with a tentative D call TRBD2 (6 bases). CDR3 length: 12 residues. Germline V gives CDR1 SGHDT, CDR2 YYEEEE. The V end was cut by 0 bases, the J end by 13 bases, with 11 bases between. Written as DNA, the CDR3 is TGTGCCAGCAGCTTGGTGGGACTGGATCAGTTCTTC. It specifies CASSLVGLDQFF.

The table lists this clone with a count of one. The J gene is TRBJ1-2, the V gene TRBV28, with D perhaps matching TRBD1 (6 bases). The CDR3 runs 14 residues. The germline CDR1 and CDR2 sequences are MDHEN and SYDVKM. The V end was cut by 7 bases, the J end by 4 bases, with 16 bases between. In DNA, the CDR3 is TGTGCCAGCAAAACGCCCTCAGGGGTCTATGGCTACACCTTC. Amino acids: CASKTPSGVYGYTF.

CDR3 protein: CASSEQGLTANEKLFF. The DNA of the CDR3 is TGTGCCAGCAGTGAACAGGGGTTGACGGCTAATGAAAAACTGTTTTTT. The chain carries TRBV6-1 and TRBJ1-4; D is perhaps TRBD1 (6 bases). There are 16 residues in the CDR3. Per germline, CDR1 MNHNS and CDR2 SASEGT. V lost 2 bases, J lost 3 bases, and 13 bases lay in between.

V is TRBV2 and J is TRBJ1-1, with D possibly matching TRBD1 (5 bases). The CDR3 loop spans 14 amino acids. Deletions cut 5 bases from V and 4 bases from J, with 14 bases between. Germline CDR1 reads SNHLY; CDR2 reads FYNNEI. CDR3 in DNA: TGTGCCAGCAGTCTCGGAAATAGGGGCACTGAAGCTTTCTTT. It is translated as CASSLGNRGTEAFF.

The genes are TRBV7-8 and TRBJ1-1, with a weak D call TRBD1 (6 bases). Deletions cut 2 bases from V and 5 bases from J, with 12 bases between. The length of the CDR3 is 14 residues. In germline, CDR1 is SGHVS, CDR2 FQNEAQ. CDR3 loop: CASSLKQGWTEAFF. In DNA form, the CDR3 reads TGTGCCAGCAGCTTAAAACAGGGCTGGACTGAAGCTTTCTTT. The entire variable domain, with the rest obtained from reference TRBV7-8 and TRBJ1-1, is as follows: GAGVSQSPRYKVAKRGQDVALRCDPISGHVSLFWYQQALGQGPEFLTYFQNEAQLDKSGLPSDRFFAERPEGSVSTLKIQRTQQEDSAVYLCASSLKQGWTEAFFGQGTRLTVV.

The rearrangement joins TRBV6-6 to TRBJ2-7; 8 positions agree with TRBD1. CDR1 MNHNY and CDR2 SVGAGI come from the germline V gene (reference sequence). This CDR3 comprises 15 residues. After removal of 3 bases from V and 5 bases from J, the junction contained 9 bases not matched to a gene. CDR3 protein: CASSYSGQGWDEQYF. Written as DNA, the CDR3 is TGTGCCAGCAGTTATTCCGGACAGGGATGGGACGAGCAGTACTTC.